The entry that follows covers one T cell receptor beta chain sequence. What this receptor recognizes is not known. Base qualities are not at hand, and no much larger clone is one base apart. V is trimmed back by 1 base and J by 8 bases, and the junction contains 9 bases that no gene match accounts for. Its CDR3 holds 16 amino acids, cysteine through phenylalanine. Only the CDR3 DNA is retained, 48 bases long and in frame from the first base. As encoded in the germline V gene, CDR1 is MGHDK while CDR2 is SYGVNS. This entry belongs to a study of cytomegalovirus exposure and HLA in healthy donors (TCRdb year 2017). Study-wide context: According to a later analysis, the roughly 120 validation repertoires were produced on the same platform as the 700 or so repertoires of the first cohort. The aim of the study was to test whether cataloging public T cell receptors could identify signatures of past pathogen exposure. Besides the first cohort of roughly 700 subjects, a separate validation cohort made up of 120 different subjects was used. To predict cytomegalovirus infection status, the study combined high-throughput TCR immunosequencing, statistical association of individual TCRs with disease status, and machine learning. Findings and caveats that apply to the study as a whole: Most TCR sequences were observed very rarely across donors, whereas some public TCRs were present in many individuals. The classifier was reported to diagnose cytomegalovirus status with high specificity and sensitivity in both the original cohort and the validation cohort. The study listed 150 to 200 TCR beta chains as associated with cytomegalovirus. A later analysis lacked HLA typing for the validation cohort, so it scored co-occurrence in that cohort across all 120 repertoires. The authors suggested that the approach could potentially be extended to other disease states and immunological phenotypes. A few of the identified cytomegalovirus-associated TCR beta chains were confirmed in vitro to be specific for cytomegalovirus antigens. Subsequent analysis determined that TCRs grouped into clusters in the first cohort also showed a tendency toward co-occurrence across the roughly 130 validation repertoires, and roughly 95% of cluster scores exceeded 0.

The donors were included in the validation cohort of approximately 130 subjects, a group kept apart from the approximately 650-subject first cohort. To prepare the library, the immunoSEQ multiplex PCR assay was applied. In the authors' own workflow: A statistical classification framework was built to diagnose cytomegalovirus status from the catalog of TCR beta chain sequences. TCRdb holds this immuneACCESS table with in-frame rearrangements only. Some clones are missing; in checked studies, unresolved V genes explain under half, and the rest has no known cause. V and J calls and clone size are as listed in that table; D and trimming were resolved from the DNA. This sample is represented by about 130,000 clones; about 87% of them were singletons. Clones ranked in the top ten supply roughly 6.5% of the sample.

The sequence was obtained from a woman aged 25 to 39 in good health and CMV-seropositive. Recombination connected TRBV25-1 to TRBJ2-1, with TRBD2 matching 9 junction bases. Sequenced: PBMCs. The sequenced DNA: TGTGCCAGCAGTGAATGGGGGCTAGCGGGAACCGATGAGCAGTTCTTC. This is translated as CASSEWGLAGTDEQFF. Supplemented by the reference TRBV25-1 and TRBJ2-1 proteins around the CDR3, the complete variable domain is EADIYQTPRYLVIGTGKKITLECSQTMGHDKMYWYQQDPGMELHLIHYSYGVNSTEKGDLSSESTVSRIRTEHFPLTLESARPSHTSQYLCASSEWGLAGTDEQFFGPGTRLTVL.